The clone carrying this T cell receptor (beta chain) has more than one count but fewer than ten. The sample is drawn from a study of blood T cell repertoires in COVID-19. Study-level background: Acute and convalescent COVID-19 samples came from the United States, Italy and Spain. The analysed material was cDNA or gDNA that came from T cells, B-cell-depleted T cells, or PBMCs.

How the authors handled the data: Amplification of reference gene primers provided the estimated nucleated cell counts. Measured with immunoSEQ multiplex PCR; TCRdb has only the in-frame clones, and not every one. D and trimming were read from the DNA, whereas the V and J calls and clone size are those reported in that table. The data show approximately 100,000 clones, with roughly two thirds seen just once and roughly 6.2% held by the top ten. Germline CDR1 and CDR2: SQVTM and ANQGSEA. This CDR3 has 14 amino acids. Trimming removed 5 bases at V and 5 bases at J, with 19 bases between. The chain uses TRBV29-1 and TRBJ2-7; the D gene is possibly TRBD1 (5 bases). The receptor comes from a man older than 75 with acute or convalescent COVID-19. Sample: peripheral blood. The CDR3 loop is CSVRGGIGVDEQYF. The CDR3 region has the DNA TGCAGCGTTAGGGGTGGGATTGGAGTGGACGAGCAGTACTTC.